This is a list of T cell receptor beta chains from one sample in a study of CD8+CD57+ T cells in acquired aplastic anemia. TCRdb itself ran the reads through MiXCR, one entry per CDR3 protein. The data hold approximately 270,000 distinct CDR3 sequences, with 55% to 60% observed a single time. Material: sorted CD4+, CD8+, or CD8+CD57+ T cells (not recorded which) from PBMCs. The receptors originated from a human donor with severe aplastic anemia or a healthy control (not recorded which). CDR3s include the opening cysteine and the closing phenylalanine or tryptophan. D genes are given only for firm matches. Where a row states a size, it is once, few, many or the class of an expanded clone; other rows omit it.

J gene: TRBJ1-6; D gene: .; V gene: TRBV6-5; clone size: many; CDR3 DNA: TGTGCCAGTCAGGGTACGGATTCACCCCTCCACTTT; CDR3 protein: CASQGTDSPLHF
J gene: TRBJ2-1; D gene: TRBD1; V gene: TRBV14; clone size: .; CDR3 DNA: TGTGCCAGCAGCAGCGCTCGGGACAGTTACCGCAATGAGCAGTTCTTC; CDR3 protein: CASSSARDSYRNEQFF
J gene: TRBJ1-3; D gene: .; V gene: TRBV5-1; clone size: .; CDR3 DNA: TGCGCCAGCAGCTTGGGGGGGGGGCGATCTGGAAACACCATATATTTT; CDR3 protein: CASSLGGGRSGNTIYF
J gene: TRBJ1-2; D gene: .; V gene: TRBV10-1; clone size: few; CDR3 DNA: TGCGCCAGCAGTGAGTCGATTGTGAACACGCCGAGGAATGGCTACACCTTC; CDR3 protein: CASSESIVNTPRNGYTF
J gene: TRBJ2-1; D gene: .; V gene: TRBV19; clone size: once; CDR3 DNA: TGTGCCAGTAGTATAGGTGGTAACTCCTACAATGAGCAGTTCTTC; CDR3 protein: CASSIGGNSYNEQFF
J gene: TRBJ2-7; D gene: .; V gene: TRBV20-1; clone size: .; CDR3 DNA: TGCAGTGCTGATAAACAGAGCTCCTACGAGCAGTACTTC; CDR3 protein: CSADKQSSYEQYF
J gene: TRBJ1-1; D gene: .; V gene: TRBV19; clone size: .; CDR3 DNA: TGTGCCAGTAGTATAGGATCCCTCCGGGAAGCTTTCTTT; CDR3 protein: CASSIGSLREAFF
J gene: TRBJ1-2; D gene: TRBD1; V gene: TRBV10-3; clone size: .; CDR3 DNA: TGTGCCATCAGTGAGGGGACAGGTGGTAACTATGGCTACACCTTC; CDR3 protein: CAISEGTGGNYGYTF
J gene: TRBJ2-5; D gene: .; V gene: TRBV14; clone size: .; CDR3 DNA: TGTGCCAGCAGCCAAGATTCAACTAAGGGGACCCAGTACTTC; CDR3 protein: CASSQDSTKGTQYF
J gene: TRBJ1-6; D gene: TRBD1; V gene: TRBV9; clone size: once; CDR3 DNA: TGTGCCAGCAGCCAAGGGGGACAGGGCGGCTACTCACCCCTCCACTTT; CDR3 protein: CASSQGGQGGYSPLHF
J gene: TRBJ2-7; D gene: .; V gene: TRBV24-1; clone size: .; CDR3 DNA: TGTGCCACCAGTCTCGGGGGAAAATACGAGCAGTACTTC; CDR3 protein: CATSLGGKYEQYF
J gene: TRBJ2-1; D gene: TRBD2; V gene: TRBV20-1; clone size: .; CDR3 DNA: TGCCCACTAGCGGGGGGGCCGAATGAGCAGTTCTTC; CDR3 protein: CPLAGGPNEQFF
J gene: TRBJ2-7; D gene: TRBD1; V gene: TRBV9; clone size: many; CDR3 DNA: TGTGCCAGCAGCGCCTTGACAGGGGGCTCCGAGCAGTACTTC; CDR3 protein: CASSALTGGSEQYF
J gene: TRBJ1-2; D gene: .; V gene: TRBV5-1; clone size: .; CDR3 DNA: TGCGCCAGCAGCTTGGATACAGTTTATGGCTACACCTTC; CDR3 protein: CASSLDTVYGYTF
J gene: TRBJ1-2; D gene: TRBD1; V gene: TRBV20-1; clone size: many; CDR3 DNA: TGCAGTGCTAGAGGACAGGGCCAATACACTTATGGCTACACCTTC; CDR3 protein: CSARGQGQYTYGYTF
J gene: TRBJ2-1; D gene: .; V gene: TRBV9; clone size: few; CDR3 DNA: TGTGCCAGCAGCCTATTCTTCTCAAATCACAATGAGCAGTTCTTC; CDR3 protein: CASSLFFSNHNEQFF
J gene: TRBJ2-7; D gene: .; V gene: TRBV4-1; clone size: .; CDR3 DNA: TGCGCCAGCAGCCAAGATCCGGCAGGGGCGGGCGAGCAGTACTTC; CDR3 protein: CASSQDPAGAGEQYF
J gene: TRBJ1-3; D gene: .; V gene: TRBV5-5; clone size: few; CDR3 DNA: TGTGCCAGCAGCTTTTATAGCGGAAGCTCTGGAAACACCATATATTTT; CDR3 protein: CASSFYSGSSGNTIYF
J gene: TRBJ2-1; D gene: .; V gene: TRBV11-2; clone size: few; CDR3 DNA: TGTGCCAGCAGCCCAGGGGTGAATGAGCAGTTCTTC; CDR3 protein: CASSPGVNEQFF
J gene: TRBJ2-7; D gene: .; V gene: TRBV5-1; clone size: many; CDR3 DNA: TGCGCCAGCAGCTTAGGGACGGCAAACTCCTACGAGCAGTACTTC; CDR3 protein: CASSLGTANSYEQYF
J gene: TRBJ2-5; D gene: .; V gene: TRBV5-1; clone size: few; CDR3 DNA: TGTGCCAGCAGCTTAAGTCCCGGGGTGCTCCAAGAGACCCAGTACTTC; CDR3 protein: CASSLSPGVLQETQYF
J gene: TRBJ2-7; D gene: TRBD2; V gene: TRBV5-1; clone size: .; CDR3 DNA: TGCGCCAGCAGCCAGACTAGCGGGGGGGCCCCCGAGCAGTACTTC; CDR3 protein: CASSQTSGGAPEQYF
J gene: TRBJ2-6; D gene: .; V gene: TRBV24-1; clone size: .; CDR3 DNA: TGTGCCACCAGTGCCTTGCGGGGGACGGGGGCCTCTGGGGCCAACGTCCTGACTTTC; CDR3 protein: CATSALRGTGASGANVLTF
J gene: TRBJ2-7; D gene: TRBD1; V gene: TRBV7-2; clone size: many; CDR3 DNA: TGTGCCAGCAGCTTTCAGACAGGGGAGACATACGAGCAGTACTTC; CDR3 protein: CASSFQTGETYEQYF
J gene: TRBJ2-7; D gene: .; V gene: TRBV20-1; clone size: many; CDR3 DNA: TGCAGTGCTAGAGTAGCAGGAACCTCCTACGAGCAGTACTTC; CDR3 protein: CSARVAGTSYEQYF
J gene: TRBJ2-1; D gene: TRBD1; V gene: TRBV7-2; clone size: .; CDR3 DNA: TGTGCCAGCAGCTCCCGACAGGGGGCCGGTGAGCAGTTCTTC; CDR3 protein: CASSSRQGAGEQFF
J gene: TRBJ2-7; D gene: TRBD1; V gene: TRBV7-9; clone size: .; CDR3 DNA: TGTGCCAGCAGCCACCCGGGACAGACCTACGAGCAGTACTTC; CDR3 protein: CASSHPGQTYEQYF
J gene: TRBJ2-7; D gene: TRBD1; V gene: TRBV27; clone size: many; CDR3 DNA: TGTGCCAGCAGTTTATCGTACAGGGGGCACTACGAGCAGTACTTC; CDR3 protein: CASSLSYRGHYEQYF
J gene: TRBJ2-3; D gene: TRBD2; V gene: TRBV20-1; clone size: .; CDR3 DNA: TGCAGTGCCACCAAGACTAGCGGGGGTTCAGATACGCAGTATTTT; CDR3 protein: CSATKTSGGSDTQYF
J gene: TRBJ2-5; D gene: .; V gene: TRBV15; clone size: .; CDR3 DNA: TGTGCCACCAGCAGAGGGGGCTATCACCAAGAGACCCAGTACTTC; CDR3 protein: CATSRGGYHQETQYF
J gene: TRBJ2-3; D gene: .; V gene: TRBV12-3/TRBV12-4; clone size: .; CDR3 DNA: TGTGCCAGCAGCCGACCCACAGATACGCAGTATTTT; CDR3 protein: CASSRPTDTQYF
J gene: TRBJ2-5; D gene: TRBD1; V gene: TRBV15; clone size: .; CDR3 DNA: TGTGCCACCAGGGGGACAGCCCAAGAGACCCAGTACTTC; CDR3 protein: CATRGTAQETQYF
J gene: TRBJ1-2; D gene: TRBD1; V gene: TRBV7-9; clone size: .; CDR3 DNA: TGTGCCAGCAGCTTGGGACAGAGACGTGGCTACACCTTC; CDR3 protein: CASSLGQRRGYTF
J gene: TRBJ2-5; D gene: TRBD2; V gene: TRBV5-1; clone size: many; CDR3 DNA: TGCGCCAGCAGCTTGGTTTCTAGCGGGGCAGAGACCCAGTACTTC; CDR3 protein: CASSLVSSGAETQYF
J gene: TRBJ2-1; D gene: TRBD2; V gene: TRBV7-9; clone size: many; CDR3 DNA: TGTGCCAGCAGCTTAGGTCTAGCGGGGACCTACAATGAGCAGTTCTTC; CDR3 protein: CASSLGLAGTYNEQFF
J gene: TRBJ1-4; D gene: .; V gene: TRBV19; clone size: once; CDR3 DNA: TGTGCCAGTAGTATAGAGTTAGATGAAAAACTGTTTTTT; CDR3 protein: CASSIELDEKLFF
J gene: TRBJ2-7; D gene: .; V gene: TRBV10-3; clone size: .; CDR3 DNA: TGTGCCAGCAGTTACTCTAGCGCCTCATCCTACGAGCAGTACTTC; CDR3 protein: CASSYSSASSYEQYF
J gene: TRBJ2-7; D gene: .; V gene: TRBV24-1; clone size: .; CDR3 DNA: TGTGCCACCAGTGAGGGACGGACGTACCCCTACGAGCAGTACTTC; CDR3 protein: CATSEGRTYPYEQYF
J gene: TRBJ2-5; D gene: TRBD2; V gene: TRBV3-1; clone size: .; CDR3 DNA: TGTGCCAGCAGCCGAGAAGGACTAGCAGGAGAGACCCAGTACTTC; CDR3 protein: CASSREGLAGETQYF
J gene: TRBJ1-1; D gene: TRBD1; V gene: TRBV7-9; clone size: many; CDR3 DNA: TGTGCCAGCAGCGCAACAGGGGGCGAGGTTCACCGCGCTTTCTTT; CDR3 protein: CASSATGGEVHRAFF
J gene: TRBJ1-4; D gene: .; V gene: TRBV6-2/TRBV6-3; clone size: few; CDR3 DNA: TGTGCCAGCAGTTACGAAGTGGCGGACACAACTAATGAAAAACTGTTTTTT; CDR3 protein: CASSYEVADTTNEKLFF
J gene: TRBJ1-6; D gene: .; V gene: TRBV2; clone size: .; CDR3 DNA: TGTGCCAGCAGTCAAGAGGCCAATAATGGTTCACCCCTCCACTTT; CDR3 protein: CASSQEANNGSPLHF
J gene: TRBJ1-1; D gene: .; V gene: TRBV15; clone size: .; CDR3 DNA: TGTGCCACCAGCAGATACAACACTGAAGCTTTCTTT; CDR3 protein: CATSRYNTEAFF
J gene: TRBJ2-3; D gene: .; V gene: TRBV24-1; clone size: .; CDR3 DNA: TGTGCCACCAGTGACGCTAGGAGCACAGATACGCAGTATTTT; CDR3 protein: CATSDARSTDTQYF